Each of the 25 T cell receptor beta chains below was sequenced from the same sample in a study of T-cell reconstitution after alpha-beta-depleted transplantation in children. Unique molecular identifiers were incorporated when the TCRbeta library was constructed. TCRdb independently ran MiXCR on the PCR reads; one entry per CDR3 protein. Of a few hundred thousand distinct CDR3 sequences detected, approximately 30% appear once; the ten largest clones hold approximately 39%. The source material was PBMCs, sampled before TCRalphabeta/CD19-depleted stem cell transplant. Every receptor here comes from a boy less than two years old with Wiskott-Aldrich syndrome, due to receive a stem cell transplant.

The CDR3 loop reads CASSPRPGGSYNEQFF. In DNA, the CDR3 is TGTGCCAGCAGTCCCAGGCCTGGCGGTTCCTACAATGAGCAGTTCTTC. V and J are TRBV12-3 or TRBV12-4 and TRBJ2-1; no clear D gene. V was cut by 5 bases and J by 1 base, with 15 bases left in between. The CDR3 extends over 16 amino acids.

This clonotype was observed a few times. This sequence joins TRBV5-1 and TRBJ2-2, with no clear D. The germline CDR1 and CDR2 sequences are SGHRS and YFSETQ. The V gene lost 4 bases and the J gene lost 5 bases, with 18 bases spanning the gap. The CDR3 runs to 16 residues. CDR3 protein: CASSDQAGLVTGELFF. The CDR3 DNA reads TGCGCCAGCAGCGACCAGGCCGGCCTAGTAACCGGGGAGCTGTTTTTT.

This clonotype was observed a few times. This chain links TRBV5-1 with TRBJ2-3; TRBD2 matches at 7 bases. The germline CDR1 and CDR2 sequences are SGHRS and YFSETQ. The CDR3 length is 13 residues. With V trimmed by 2 bases and J by 5 bases, 2 bases remained unmatched. CDR3 in DNA: TGCGCCAGCAGCTTTCGGGGGGAAGATACGCAGTATTTT. Translation: CASSFRGEDTQYF.

This chain connects TRBV12-3 or TRBV12-4 to TRBJ2-7; 11 positions match TRBD2. The CDR3 extends over 17 amino acids. V lost 5 bases to trimming and J lost 2 bases; unmatched junction nucleotides: 11. This chain's CDR3 is CASSSETSGTPPYEQYF. CDR3 nucleotides: TGTGCCAGCAGTAGCGAGACTAGCGGGACCCCCCCCTACGAGCAGTACTTC.

This clonotype has only a few counts. The chain employs TRBV6-5 and TRBJ2-5; TRBD1 might be the D (6 bases). CDR1 MNHEY and CDR2 SVGAGI come from the germline V gene. The CDR3 consists of 12 residues. The chain's CDR3 is CAKRDIQETQYF. CDR3 coding DNA: TGTGCTAAACGGGACATCCAAGAGACCCAGTACTTC.

This clonotype was counted between two and nine times. The J gene is TRBJ2-3, the V gene TRBV4-1; TRBD2 might be the D (6 bases). The length of the CDR3 is 17 residues. Trimming removed 0 bases from V and 3 bases from J, with 16 bases in between. CDR1 MGHRA and CDR2 YSYEKL come from the germline V gene. The CDR3 here is CASSQDPGGKGTDTQYF. For the CDR3, the DNA is TGCGCCAGCAGCCAAGATCCGGGCGGGAAGGGAACAGATACGCAGTATTTT.

The chain links TRBV7-6 to TRBJ2-1; TRBD2 matches at 8 bases. This CDR3 is built from 16 residues. Per germline, CDR1 SGHVS and CDR2 FNYEAQ. Trimming removed 5 bases from V and 6 bases from J; junction bases left unmatched: 12. The CDR3 DNA is TGTGCCAGCAGCCCTCCCTCACTAGCGGTGAGCAATGAGCAGTTCTTC. This codes for CASSPPSLAVSNEQFF.

This clonotype was counted only a few times. This chain joins TRBV4-1 and TRBJ2-3; 9 positions match TRBD2. V shed 5 bases, J shed 0 bases, and the junction held 12 bases outside the gene matches. This CDR3 comprises 18 residues. Per germline, CDR1 MGHRA and CDR2 YSYEKL. CDR3 protein: CASSKTGTSPMSTDTQYF. The CDR3 DNA reads TGCGCCAGCAGCAAAACCGGGACTAGCCCTATGAGCACAGATACGCAGTATTTT.

The chain carries TRBV12-3 or TRBV12-4 and TRBJ2-5, with D uncertain. The CDR3 spans 15 residues. Trimming left V 3 bases short and J 5 bases short, with 16 bases between. CDR3 in DNA: TGTGCCAGCAGTTTTGATGGGCTTACTCAGGAGACCCAGTACTTC. The encoded protein is CASSFDGLTQETQYF.

The sample holds one count of this clonotype. This chain joins TRBV11-3 and TRBJ2-2; D gene uncertain. Germline-derived CDR1 and CDR2 are SGHNT and YENEEA. The CDR3 totals 14 residues. V lost 6 bases and J 4 bases, leaving 12 bases between the germline ends. The CDR3 loop reads CASSQKEVTGELFF. CDR3 DNA sequence: TGTGCCAGCAGTCAAAAAGAAGTCACCGGGGAGCTGTTTTTT.

This clonotype was detected a few times. The rearrangement links TRBV6-5 to TRBJ1-5; D unclear. With 6 bases removed from V and 6 bases from J, the gap between germline ends came to 12 bases. The CDR3 has 13 amino acids. CDR1 and CDR2 (germline): MNHEY, SVGAGI. CDR3: CASRYGELQPQHF. CDR3 DNA sequence: TGTGCCAGCAGGTACGGGGAACTTCAGCCCCAGCATTTT.

This chain connects TRBV7-2 to TRBJ2-1; no firm D call. Trimming left V 7 bases short and J 8 bases short, with 15 bases between. This CDR3 spans 13 amino acids. CDR1 is SGHTA and CDR2 is FQGNSA in the germline V gene. As DNA, the CDR3 is TGTGCCAGCACCCGGGCAATCATTGATGAGCAGTTCTTC. It yields the protein CASTRAIIDEQFF. Together with reference TRBV7-2 and TRBJ2-1, the CDR3 gives the full variable domain: GAGVSQSPSNKVTEKGKDVELRCDPISGHTALYWYRQSLGQGLEFLIYFQGNSAPDKSGLPSDRFSAERTGGSVSTLTIQRTQQEDSAVYLCASTRAIIDEQFFGPGTRLTVL.

The chain employs TRBV5-1 and TRBJ1-1; 10 nucleotides match TRBD1. The germline CDR1 and CDR2 sequences are SGHRS and YFSETQ. Trimming at V came to 1 base and at J to 1 base, leaving 7 bases not matched to a gene. There are 17 residues in the CDR3. CDR3 coding DNA: TGCGCCAGCAGCTTGAAGGGACAGGGGAATGGGAACACTGAAGCTTTCTTT. It is translated as CASSLKGQGNGNTEAFF.

V is TRBV5-1 and J is TRBJ2-2; 9 nucleotides line up with TRBD1. CDR3 length equals 17 residues. Trimming removed 1 base from V and 4 bases from J; junction bases left unmatched: 8. Germline values: CDR1 SGHRS, CDR2 YFSETQ. This chain's CDR3 is CASSLSAGTGSTGELFF. The CDR3 DNA sequence: TGCGCCAGCAGCTTGTCCGCCGGGACAGGGAGCACCGGGGAGCTGTTTTTT.

The sample holds a few counts of this clonotype. The CDR3 region has the DNA TGCAGTGCGACGACTAGCGGCCGCCCGACCACAGATACGCAGTATTTT. This sequence encodes CSATTSGRPTTDTQYF. This chain links TRBV20-1 with TRBJ2-3, with 9 nucleotides matching TRBD2. The germline V gene encodes CDR1 DFQATT and CDR2 SNEGSKA (reference sequence). There are 16 residues in the CDR3. The ends lost 6 bases at V and 2 bases at J; junction bases unmatched: 12.

The chain links TRBV7-2 to TRBJ2-1, with TRBD2 matching 7 bases. This CDR3 region has 15 residues. Germline assignment: CDR1 SGHTA and CDR2 FQGNSA. J gave up 6 bases and V 5 bases, and 10 bases lay outside the gene matches. DNA of the CDR3: TGTGCCAGCAGCCCCAGCCTTAGCGGGCGCAATGAGCAGTTCTTC. Its translation is CASSPSLSGRNEQFF. Together with reference TRBV7-2 and TRBJ2-1, the CDR3 gives the full variable domain: GAGVSQSPSNKVTEKGKDVELRCDPISGHTALYWYRQSLGQGLEFLIYFQGNSAPDKSGLPSDRFSAERTGGSVSTLTIQRTQQEDSAVYLCASSPSLSGRNEQFFGPGTRLTVL.

This clonotype showed up just a few times. The chain joins TRBV27 to TRBJ1-1; unclear D gene. This CDR3 is 14 amino acids long. Germline CDR1 reads MNHEY; CDR2 reads SMNVEV (reference sequence). The V end lost 7 bases, the J end lost 1 base, and 13 bases lay between the germline ends. CDR3 in amino acids: CASTRTRANTEAFF. CDR3 bases: TGTGCCAGCACGAGAACCCGGGCGAACACTGAAGCTTTCTTT.

The chain combines TRBV28 with TRBJ2-5, with D perhaps TRBD2 (7 bases). Deletions cut 6 bases from V and 0 bases from J, with 23 bases between. The V gene's germline CDR1 is MDHEN and CDR2 SYDVKM. This CDR3 spans 18 amino acids. This CDR3 is CASSHFGGLAVYQETQYF. Here the CDR3 DNA reads TGTGCCAGCAGCCACTTTGGGGGGCTAGCGGTATACCAAGAGACCCAGTACTTC.

V and J are TRBV12-3 or TRBV12-4 and TRBJ2-4; 8 bases match TRBD1. This CDR3 is built from 15 residues. Trimming took 6 bases from V and 0 from J; bases not matched to a gene: 4. The CDR3 sequence: CASSITGGAKNIQYF. CDR3 DNA sequence: TGTGCCAGCAGCATCACAGGGGGAGCCAAAAACATTCAGTACTTC.

This chain links TRBV5-1 with TRBJ2-1, with D hard to call. The V end was cut by 0 bases, the J end by 6 bases, with 10 bases between. There are 14 residues in the CDR3. CDR1 and CDR2 (germline): SGHRS, YFSETQ. The CDR3 bases are TGCGCCAGCAGCTTGGGTCGTCCCCCCAATGAGCAGTTCTTC. Translating gives CASSLGRPPNEQFF.

The rearrangement links TRBV20-1 to TRBJ2-3, with TRBD1 matching 8 bases. The CDR3 length is 13 residues. After removal of 3 bases from V and 3 bases from J, the junction contained 2 bases not matched to a gene. Per germline, CDR1 DFQATT and CDR2 SNEGSKA (reference sequence). CDR3 coding DNA: TGCAGTGCTAGCAGACAGGGGACAGATACGCAGTATTTT. Amino acid sequence: CSASRQGTDTQYF.

The rearrangement joins TRBV9 to TRBJ2-7; 13 bases are shared with TRBD2. The CDR3 sequence is 15 residues long. Germline-derived CDR1 and CDR2 are SGDLS and YYNGEE. Trimming cost V 0 bases and J 5 bases; bases outside gene matches: 2. The CDR3 spells CASSVGTSGSHEQYF. CDR3 in DNA: TGTGCCAGCAGCGTAGGGACTAGCGGGAGCCACGAGCAGTACTTC.

The CDR3 nucleotides read TGCGCCAGCAGCTTTGTGGACAGGGGTGTCTATGGCTACACCTTC. It encodes CASSFVDRGVYGYTF. The V call is TRBV5-1, the J call TRBJ1-2; 9 nucleotides align to TRBD1. Germline loops: CDR1 SGHRS, CDR2 YFSETQ. V lost 2 bases and J lost 4; bases outside the gene matches: 6. CDR3 length equals 15 residues.

The rearrangement links TRBV20-1 to TRBJ1-1, with TRBD1 as a possible D gene (5 bases). The ends were cut back, 0 bases at V and 5 bases at J, with 16 bases in the middle. This CDR3 comprises 15 residues. The germline CDR1 and CDR2 sequences are DFQATT and SNEGSKA (reference sequence). Written as DNA, the CDR3 is TGCAGTGCTAGAGACCCAAACCGGGGCTGGACTGAAGCTTTCTTT. Its protein is CSARDPNRGWTEAFF.

This clonotype has a handful of counts. The genes are TRBV7-2 and TRBJ2-1; D remains unclear. The CDR3 totals 12 residues. V lost 3 bases, J lost 9 bases, and 9 bases lay in between. CDR1 and CDR2 from the germline V gene are SGHTA and FQGNSA. The CDR3 DNA is TGTGCCAGCAGCTTCGTGGAGACTGAGCAGTTCTTC. This encodes CASSFVETEQFF.